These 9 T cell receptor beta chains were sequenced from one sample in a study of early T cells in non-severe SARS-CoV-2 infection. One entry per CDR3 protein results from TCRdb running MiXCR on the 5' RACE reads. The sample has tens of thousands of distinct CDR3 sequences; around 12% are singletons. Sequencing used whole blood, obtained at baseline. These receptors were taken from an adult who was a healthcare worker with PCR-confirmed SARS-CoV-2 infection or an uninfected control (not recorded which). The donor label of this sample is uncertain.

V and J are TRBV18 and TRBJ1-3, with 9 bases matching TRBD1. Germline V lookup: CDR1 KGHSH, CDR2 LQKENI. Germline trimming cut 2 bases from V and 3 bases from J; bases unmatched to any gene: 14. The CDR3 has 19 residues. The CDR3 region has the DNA TGTGCCAGCTCACCAAGGGCACAGGGGGCGAATCCGAATGGAAACACCATATATTTT. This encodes CASSPRAQGANPNGNTIYF. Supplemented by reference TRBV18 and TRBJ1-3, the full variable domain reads NAGVMQNPRHLVRRRGQEARLRCSPMKGHSHVYWYRQLPEEGLKFMVYLQKENIIDESGMPKERFSAEFPKEGPSILRIQQVVRGDSAAYFCASSPRAQGANPNGNTIYFGEGSWLTVV.

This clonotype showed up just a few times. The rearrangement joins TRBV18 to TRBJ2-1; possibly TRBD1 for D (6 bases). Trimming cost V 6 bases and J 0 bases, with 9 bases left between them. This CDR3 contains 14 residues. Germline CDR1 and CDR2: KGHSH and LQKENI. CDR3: CASSSDSSYNEQFF. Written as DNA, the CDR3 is TGTGCCAGCTCTTCGGACAGCTCCTACAATGAGCAGTTCTTC.

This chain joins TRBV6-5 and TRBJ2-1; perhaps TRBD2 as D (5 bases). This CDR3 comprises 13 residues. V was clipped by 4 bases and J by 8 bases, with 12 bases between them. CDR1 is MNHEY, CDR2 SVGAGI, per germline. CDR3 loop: CASSLGLADEQFF. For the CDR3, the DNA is TGTGCCAGCAGTTTAGGACTGGCCGATGAGCAGTTCTTC.

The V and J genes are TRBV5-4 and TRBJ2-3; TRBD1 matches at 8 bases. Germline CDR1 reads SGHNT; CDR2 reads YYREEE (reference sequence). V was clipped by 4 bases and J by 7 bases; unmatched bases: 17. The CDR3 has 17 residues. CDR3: CASSDRIARQGKNTQYF. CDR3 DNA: TGTGCCAGCAGCGATCGGATCGCGAGACAGGGGAAAAATACGCAGTATTTT.

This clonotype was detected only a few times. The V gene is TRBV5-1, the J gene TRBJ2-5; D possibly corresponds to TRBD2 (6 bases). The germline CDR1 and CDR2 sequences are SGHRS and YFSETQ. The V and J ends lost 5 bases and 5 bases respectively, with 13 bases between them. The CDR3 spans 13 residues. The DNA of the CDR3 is TGCGCCAGCAGTGGAGGGGAGAAGGAGACCCAGTACTTC. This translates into CASSGGEKETQYF.

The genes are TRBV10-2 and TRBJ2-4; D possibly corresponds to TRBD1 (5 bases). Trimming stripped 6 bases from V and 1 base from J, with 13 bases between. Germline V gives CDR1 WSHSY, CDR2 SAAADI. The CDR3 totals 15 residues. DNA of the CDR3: TGCGCCAGCAGAGGTTCAGGGTTCGCCAAAAACATTCAGTACTTC. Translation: CASRGSGFAKNIQYF.

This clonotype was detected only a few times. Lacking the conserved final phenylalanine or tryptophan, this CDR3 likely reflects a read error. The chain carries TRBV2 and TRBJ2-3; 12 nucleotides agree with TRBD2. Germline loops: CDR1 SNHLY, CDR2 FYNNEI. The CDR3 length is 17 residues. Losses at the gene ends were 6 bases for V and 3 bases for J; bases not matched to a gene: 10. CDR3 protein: CASRPGTSGPSTDTQYL. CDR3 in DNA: TGTGCCAGCAGACCTGGGACTAGCGGGCCCAGTACAGATACGCAGTATCTT.

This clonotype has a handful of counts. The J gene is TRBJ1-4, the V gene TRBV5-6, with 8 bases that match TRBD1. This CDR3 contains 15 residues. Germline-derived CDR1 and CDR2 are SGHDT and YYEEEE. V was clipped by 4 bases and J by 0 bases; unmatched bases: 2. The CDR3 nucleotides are TGTGCCAGCAGCCGACAGGGGCCAACTAATGAAAAACTGTTTTTT. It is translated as CASSRQGPTNEKLFF.

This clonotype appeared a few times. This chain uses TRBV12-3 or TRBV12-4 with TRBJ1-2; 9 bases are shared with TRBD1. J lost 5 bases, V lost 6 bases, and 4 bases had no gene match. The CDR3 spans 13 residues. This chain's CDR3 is CASRKGQGYGYTF. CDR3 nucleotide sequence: TGTGCCAGCAGAAAAGGACAGGGGTATGGCTACACCTTC.